This T cell receptor (beta chain) was sequenced in a study of cytomegalovirus exposure and HLA in healthy donors. CDR1 and CDR2 (germline): SGHTA, FQGNSA. The CDR3 extends over 13 amino acids. Trimming stripped 1 base from V and 4 bases from J, with 7 bases between. The donors were members of the validation cohort, which comprised under 150 subjects and was separate from the first cohort of around 700 subjects. Only in-frame clones appear in the TCRdb table, and some are missing; sequencing was by immunoSEQ multiplex PCR. The sample includes 150,000 to 200,000 clones, around nine tenths seen only once; the top ten take less than 3.5%.

The V gene is TRBV7-2, the J gene TRBJ1-2, with D uncertain. The specimen was PBMCs. The sequence derives from a man younger than 35 in good health and CMV-seropositive. CDR3 in amino acids: CASSLGGRYGYTF. CDR3 in DNA: TGTGCCAGCAGCTTAGGAGGGCGCTATGGCTACACCTTC.